This TCR beta chain originates from a study of control samples from healthy donors and cancer patients. The CDR3 contains 14 residues. Germline V gene lookup returns CDR1 SGHAT and CDR2 FQNNGV. Trimming left V 0 bases short and J 6 bases short, with 10 bases between. Measured with immunoSEQ multiplex PCR; TCRdb has only the in-frame clones, and not every one. The sample has about 150,000 clones; 93% are singletons. The receptor was derived from a man aged 18-30 years in good health. The chain recombines TRBV11-2 with TRBJ2-3; D possibly corresponds to TRBD1 (6 bases). Sequencing used blood. The CDR3, as DNA: TGTGCCAGCAGCTTAGACCAGGGGATGGATACGCAGTATTTT. Translating gives CASSLDQGMDTQYF. The full variable domain, in which reference TRBV11-2 and TRBJ2-3 provide the parts outside the CDR3, is EAGVAQSPRYKIIEKRQSVAFWCNPISGHATLYWYQQILGQGPKLLIQFQNNGVVDDSQLPKDRFSAERLKGVDSTLKIQPAKLEDSAVYLCASSLDQGMDTQYFGPGTRLTVL.